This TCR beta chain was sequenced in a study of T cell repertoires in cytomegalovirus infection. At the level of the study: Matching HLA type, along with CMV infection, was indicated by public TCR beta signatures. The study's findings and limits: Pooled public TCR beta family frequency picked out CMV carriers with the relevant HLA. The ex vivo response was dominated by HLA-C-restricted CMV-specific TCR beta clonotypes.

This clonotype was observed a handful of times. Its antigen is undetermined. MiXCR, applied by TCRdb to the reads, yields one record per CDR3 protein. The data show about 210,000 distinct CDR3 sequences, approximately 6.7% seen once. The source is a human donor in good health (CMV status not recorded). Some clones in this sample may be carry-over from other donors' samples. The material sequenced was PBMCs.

The CDR3, as DNA: TGCAGCGTATCCTCAGCGGGCTACGAGCAGTACTTC. Protein: CSVSSAGYEQYF. The chain combines TRBV29-1 with TRBJ2-7; D might be TRBD2 (6 bases). Germline CDR1 reads SQVTM; CDR2 reads ANQGSEA. With 6 bases removed from V and 3 bases from J, the gap between germline ends came to 12 bases. There are 12 residues in the CDR3.